This TCR beta chain originates from a study of T cells in Graves' hyperthyroidism and ophthalmopathy. This clonotype came up many times. Its specificity is unknown. In making diagnoses, clinical symptoms, serum thyroxine and TRAb, thyroid ultrasound and orbital computed tomography were all used. Amplified regions were TCR beta CDR3 sequences from RNA transcripts. Primed by the HTBI set, a first-round RT-PCR was run on the TCR CDR3. TCRdb ran MiXCR on the multiplex PCR reads and lists one entry per CDR3 protein. The table lists roughly 510,000 distinct CDR3 sequences, 46% of them singletons. General study results and limits: Peripheral blood also featured most of the thyroid clonotypes expanded above 0.001. Ophthalmopathy cases were set apart from stable hyperthyroidism by a 13 V-J model. Ophthalmopathy was predicted by the model a median of roughly 6.6 months ahead of onset.

Germline V lookup: CDR1 SGDLS, CDR2 YYNGEE. Trimming took off 5 bases at V and 4 bases at J, with 16 bases between the two ends. This CDR3 has 14 amino acids. This rearrangement joins TRBV9 to TRBJ2-7; tentative D call: TRBD1 (6 bases). The TCR originated in an adult woman with Graves' disease, either hyperthyroidism or ophthalmopathy (not recorded which). What was sequenced was peripheral blood or thyroid tissue (not recorded which). CDR3 sequence reads: CASSPPGHPYEQYF. CDR3 sequence (DNA): TGTGCCAGCAGTCCTCCGGGACACCCTTACGAGCAGTACTTC.